The 16 T cell receptor beta chains given below trace back to one sample, sequenced in a study of tumor-infiltrating lymphocytes in primary liver carcinoma. Total RNA and DNA came together from approximately 20-30 mg of bulk tissue without cell sorting. Priming with a constant-region primer yielded TCR beta cDNA from about 540 ng total RNA. Three nested multiplex PCR rounds of slightly modified ARM-PCR generated TCR beta libraries. The study ran its first two PCR rounds for about 11 cycles each, using TRBV1-TRBV30 forward primers and a C-beta reverse primer. Using its own MiXCR run on the multiplex PCR reads, TCRdb lists one record per CDR3 protein. The sample has about 44,000 distinct CDR3 sequences, 70% to 85% seen once. Sample: liver tumor tissue from sampling region 3. The subset is: tumor region T3, left-lateral pole. These receptor sequences come from a man between 35 and 55 years old with primary liver carcinoma and hepatitis B virus infection.

Comment on this clonotype: Germline is not matched at one junction end, which may reflect a read error. This chain links TRBV11-2 with TRBJ2-2; 7 positions agree with TRBD2. CDR1 and CDR2 (germline): SGHAT, FQNNGV. The CDR3 contains 17 residues. This CDR3 reads CASSLLVGGPGIGELFF. CDR3 DNA: TGTGCCAGCAGCTTACTAGTGGGAGGGCCTGGCATCGGGGAGCTGTTCTTT.

Comments on this clonotype: One end of the junction does not line up with germline, which may come from a read error. The chain has TRBV6-6 and TRBJ1-1; D remains ambiguous. This CDR3 is built from 14 residues. Germline CDR1 is MNHNY and CDR2 is SVGAGI (reference sequence). The CDR3 DNA follows: TGTGCCAGCAGTTACTCGATTGTGACCACTGAAGCTTCCTTT. Its translation is CASSYSIVTTEASF.

The sample holds many counts of this clonotype. The chain uses TRBV12-3 or TRBV12-4 and TRBJ1-1; 8 bases are a match to TRBD1. V was clipped by 3 bases and J by 6 bases; unmatched bases: 6. CDR3 size: 14 residues. Written as DNA, the CDR3 is TGTGCCAGCAGTTTGCGGCAGGGGGCCTCTGAAGCTTTCTTT. It encodes CASSLRQGASEAFF.

As to this clonotype: The final CDR3 position lacks the conserved phenylalanine or tryptophan, pointing to a likely read error. The V and J genes are TRBV6-1 and TRBJ2-1, with a possible D match to TRBD2 (6 bases). The V and J ends lost 7 bases and 5 bases respectively, with 18 bases between them. The CDR3 consists of 15 residues. Germline V lookup: CDR1 MNHNS, CDR2 SASEGT. The CDR3 loop reads CASTDALASHNEQFS. The CDR3 DNA follows: TGTGCCAGCACCGACGCGCTAGCGTCACACAATGAGCAGTTCTCC.

About this clonotype itself: The junction and the germline gene differ at one end; a read error may be behind it. The chain uses TRBV10-3 and TRBJ2-1; 8 nucleotides match TRBD1. Germline CDR1 ENHRY, CDR2 SYGVKD. The CDR3 is made up of 14 amino acids. The CDR3 nucleotides read TGTGCCATCAGTGGGACAGGGTCCTATAATGAGCAGTTCTTC. As protein: CAISGTGSYNEQFF.

With respect to this clonotype: Likely a read error: the CDR3 ends without its conserved phenylalanine or tryptophan. Because the CDR3's place on the DNA is in doubt, the DNA is left out and the CDR3 is given as listed by TCRdb. The chain couples TRBV4-1 to TRBJ1-2. The CDR3 extends over 13 residues, inclusive of both ends. Germline values: CDR1 MGHRA, CDR2 YSYEKL. The CDR3 here is CASSETANYGYTL.

About this clonotype itself: This CDR3 is missing its conserved last phenylalanine or tryptophan, likely due to a read error. The chain couples TRBV10-3 to TRBJ2-6, with TRBD1 identical over 9 bases. Germline V CDR1 and CDR2: ENHRY, SYGVKD. After removal of 10 bases from V and 4 bases from J, the junction contained 11 bases not matched to a gene. This CDR3 contains 16 residues. CDR3 bases: TGTGCCACGATAGTACAGGGGGCTAGAGGGGCCAACGTCCTGACTTCC. It specifies CATIVQGARGANVLTS.

This clonotype was recorded many times. The CDR3 region has the DNA TGTGCCAGCACCCCTAGGACAGGGACTTACAATGAGCAGTTCTTC. This gives the protein CASTPRTGTYNEQFF. This rearrangement joins TRBV28 to TRBJ2-1; TRBD1 matches at 8 bases. This CDR3 has 15 residues. The ends lost 7 bases at V and 4 bases at J; junction bases unmatched: 9. Germline-derived CDR1 and CDR2 are MDHEN and SYDVKM.

This clonotype came up once. Sequence at one end of the junction differs from germline and may be a read error. The rearrangement joins TRBV6-5 to TRBJ2-6; the D is unclear. The CDR3 extends over 18 amino acids. Looked up from germline, CDR1 is MNHEY and CDR2 is SVGAGI. DNA for the CDR3: TGTGCCAGCAGTCTTTGGATAGGGATGAAAACTGGGGTCAACGTCCTGACTTTC. It yields the protein CASSLWIGMKTGVNVLTF.

Turning to this clonotype: A much bigger clone sits one base away, suggesting this may be a read error. V is TRBV28 and J is TRBJ2-5; D is ambiguous. CDR1 and CDR2 from the germline V gene are MDHEN and SYDVKM. Trimming stripped 4 bases from V and 1 base from J, with 13 bases between. The CDR3 has 15 residues. CDR3 region: CASSWSQAAQETQYF. CDR3 nucleotides: TGTGCCAGCAGTTGGTCCCAGGCAGCCCAAGAGACCCAGTACTTC.

The V and J genes are TRBV4-2 and TRBJ2-5; perhaps TRBD1 as D (7 bases). The CDR3 length is 17 residues. Germline V gene lookup returns CDR1 LGHNA and CDR2 YNFKEQ. V was trimmed by 5 bases and J by 1 base, leaving 20 bases between them. This CDR3 reads CASSSGGPAGLQETQYF. The DNA of the CDR3 is TGTGCCAGCAGCTCAGGGGGGCCAGCAGGCCTCCAAGAGACCCAGTACTTC.

To note about this clonotype: A junction end diverges from the germline sequence, so it may reflect a read error. The chain combines TRBV6-5 with TRBJ1-2; TRBD1 is a possible D gene (6 bases). Germline V CDR1 and CDR2: MNHEY, SVGAGI. The CDR3 spans 16 residues. CDR3 in amino acids: CASSLGPRDILYGYAF. CDR3 DNA sequence: TGTGCCAGCAGCCTCGGACCCCGGGACATCCTCTATGGCTACGCCTTC.

A note on this clonotype: The junction differs from germline at one of its ends, possibly a read error. The CDR3 DNA sequence: TGTGCCAACAGCCTAGAGGGGAACCATGGCTATACCTTC. Its translation: CANSLEGNHGYTF. The chain combines TRBV11-2 with TRBJ1-2, with a weak D call TRBD1 (5 bases). Germline V gene lookup returns CDR1 SGHAT and CDR2 FQNNGV. CDR3 length: 13 residues.

This clonotype was counted once. An end of the junction differs from the germline gene, which may be a read error. This chain connects TRBV7-8 to TRBJ2-6; no clear D gene. The CDR3 is made up of 19 amino acids. CDR1 is SGHVS, CDR2 FQNEAQ, per germline. For the CDR3, the DNA is TGTGCCTGTAGCTTAAGAGCAAGCGTCGACGCCTCTGTGGCCAACGTCCTGACTTTC. This codes for CACSLRASVDASVANVLTF.

As for this clonotype: Given a much more abundant clone one base away, this may be a read error. This chain uses TRBV5-6 with TRBJ2-7, with 10 bases that match TRBD2. V shed 0 bases and J 3 bases; nucleotides not matched to a gene: 12. The CDR3 spans 18 residues. Germline lookup yields CDR1 SGHDT and CDR2 YYEEEE. CDR3 sequence (DNA): TGTGCCAGCAGCTTGGGGGGGGGACTAGCGCGAGCCTTCTACGAGCAGTACTTC. Its translation is CASSLGGGLARAFYEQYF.

A remark on this clonotype: A junction boundary mismatches the germline segment, possibly from a read error. The genes are TRBV7-2 and TRBJ2-7; 10 nucleotides line up with TRBD1. The germline gives CDR1 SGHTA, CDR2 FQGNSA. This CDR3 is 18 amino acids long. CDR3 DNA: TGTGCCGGCAGCTCCCTATCCGCCTCCGACAGGGGGCTTTACGAGCAGTACTTC. Translation: CAGSSLSASDRGLYEQYF.